This is a list of T cell receptor beta chains from one sample in a study of CD8 T cells in Susac syndrome. TCRdb passed the immunoSEQ multiplex PCR reads through MiXCR, listing each CDR3 protein once. The sample records 150,000 to 200,000 distinct CDR3 sequences, roughly 95% being singletons. Sequencing was done on a sample of CD4+ T cells from PBMCs. These receptors were obtained from a human donor in good health. Both conserved end residues are part of each CDR3. A D gene is named only where the DNA matches it firmly. Expanded clones get a size class; other rows say once, few or many, or leave the size out.

>15|TRBJ2-3|TRBD2|-|TRBV6-6
TGTGCCAGCAGCTCCCTAGCGGGGGGAGCAGATACGCAGTATTTT
CASSSLAGGADTQYF
>14|TRBJ2-1|-|-|TRBV5-1
TGCGCCAGCAGCTTGGATTGGGGATCCAATGAGCAGTTCTTC
CASSLDWGSNEQFF
>16|TRBJ2-5|TRBD2|-|TRBV11-2
TGTGCCAGCAGCTTAGTGGCGGGAGCCGTGGCAGAGACCCAGTACTTC
CASSLVAGAVAETQYF
>17|TRBJ2-7|TRBD2|-|TRBV7-2
TGTGCCAGCAGCCCCCGGCTGGGACTAGCGCAATTTTACGAGCAGTACTTC
CASSPRLGLAQFYEQYF
>14|TRBJ2-2|-|-|TRBV2
TGTGCCAGCGGCGGCAGGGTAAACCCCGGGGAGCTGTTTTTT
CASGGRVNPGELFF
>15|TRBJ1-2|TRBD1|-|TRBV19
TGTGCCAGTACTCCAACGACAGGGGCGGACTATGGCTACACCTTC
CASTPTTGADYGYTF
>12|TRBJ2-3|-|-|TRBV6-1
TGTGCCAGCACTATGGACACAGATACGCAGTATTTT
CASTMDTDTQYF
>12|TRBJ1-6|-|-|TRBV3-1
TGTGCCAGCAGCCAAATAGACCTACCCCTCCACTTT
CASSQIDLPLHF
>14|TRBJ1-6|TRBD1|-|TRBV27
TGTGCCAGCAGTTTAGAGGGGGCGGATTCACCCCTCCACTTT
CASSLEGADSPLHF
>14|TRBJ1-4|-|-|TRBV5-6
TGTGCCAGCAGCTACGGACAGCGTAATGAAAAACTGTTTTTT
CASSYGQRNEKLFF
>12|TRBJ1-1|-|-|TRBV29-1
TGCAGCGTTGACCAGGGGTACACTGAAGCTTTCTTT
CSVDQGYTEAFF
>11|TRBJ2-5|TRBD2|-|TRBV27
TGTGCCAGCATCCGGGAGGGGACCCAGTACTTC
CASIREGTQYF
>14|TRBJ2-3|-|-|TRBV7-9
TGTGCCAGCCTCAAAGGGGGGGAATCTGATACGCAGTATTTT
CASLKGGESDTQYF
>13|TRBJ1-1|TRBD1|once|TRBV29-1
TGCAGCGTAATCAGGGGGATCAGTACTGAAGCTTTCTTT
CSVIRGISTEAFF
>13|TRBJ1-2|-|-|TRBV2
TGTGCCAGCAGTACTCAAGCTTCCTATGGCTACACCTTC
CASSTQASYGYTF
>16|TRBJ1-5|-|-|TRBV7-7
TGTGCCAGCAGCTTAGAGTTTGGCAGTCCCAATCAGCCCCAGCATTTT
CASSLEFGSPNQPQHF
>13|TRBJ1-4|-|-|TRBV25-1
TGTGCCAGCAGGGGGAGGTTCGTGGAAAAACTGTTTTTT
CASRGRFVEKLFF
>12|TRBJ1-3|-|once|TRBV12-5
TGTGCTAGTGGCTCCTTCCCCTACACCATATATTTT
CASGSFPYTIYF
>15|TRBJ2-5|TRBD2|-|TRBV27
TGTGCCAGCAGTTTATGGCTAGCGGGCCAAGAGACCCAGTACTTC
CASSLWLAGQETQYF
>15|TRBJ2-6|-|-|TRBV27
TGTGCCAGCAGCCCTACCCGCCCTGGAGCCAACGTCCTGACTTTC
CASSPTRPGANVLTF
>14|TRBJ1-5|-|-|TRBV29-1
TGCAGCGTTGGGGAGGGATATAGCAATCAGCCCCAGCATTTT
CSVGEGYSNQPQHF
>15|TRBJ1-5|TRBD1|-|TRBV20-1
TGCAGTGCTAGTCGAGGGGGACAGGGGGGTCAGCCCCAGCATTTT
CSASRGGQGGQPQHF
>13|TRBJ1-4|-|-|TRBV2
TGTGCCAGCAGTGGGAAGCGTAATGAAAAACTGTTTTTT
CASSGKRNEKLFF
>15|TRBJ2-5|TRBD2|-|TRBV5-4
TGTGCCAGCAGCTTGGGAGCGGGGGGGCGGGAGACCCAGTACTTC
CASSLGAGGRETQYF
>16|TRBJ2-5|-|-|TRBV5-1
TGCGCCAGCAGCTTGACAACTGCAAGCGGTGGAGAGACCCAGTACTTC
CASSLTTASGGETQYF
>15|TRBJ2-3|-|-|TRBV4-1
TGCGCCAGCAGCCAAGAATGGGGGGATCCAGATACGCAGTATTTT
CASSQEWGDPDTQYF
>15|TRBJ2-7|-|-|TRBV21-1
TGTGCCAGCAGCACCCAGCTCCAGGGGGCGGGCGAGCAGTACTTC
CASSTQLQGAGEQYF
>13|TRBJ1-1|-|once|TRBV5-4
TGTGCCAGCAGCTTGGAATGGGGGGCTGAAGCTTTCTTT
CASSLEWGAEAFF
>15|TRBJ1-1|TRBD1|-|TRBV9
TGTGCCAGCAGCTCCCAGACAGGGATTGGCACTGAAGCTTTCTTT
CASSSQTGIGTEAFF
>13|TRBJ2-7|TRBD1|-|TRBV6-5
TGTGCCAGCAGTTCAGGACAGGGTGGCGAGCAGTACTTC
CASSSGQGGEQYF
>14|TRBJ2-7|TRBD1|few|TRBV7-2
TGTGCCAGCAGCGCGGGACAGGGAGGGTACGAGCAGTACTTC
CASSAGQGGYEQYF
>13|TRBJ1-2|TRBD1|-|TRBV18
TGTGCCAGCTCACCCAGCCGGGACAGTGGCTACACCTTC
CASSPSRDSGYTF
>13|TRBJ1-5|-|once|TRBV7-6
TGTGCCAGCAGCTTAGGGTCTTATCAGCCCCAGCATTTT
CASSLGSYQPQHF
>16|TRBJ1-1|TRBD1|-|TRBV30
TGTGCCTGGAGTACACCGGGACAGGGGTCGAACACTGAAGCTTTCTTT
CAWSTPGQGSNTEAFF
>12|TRBJ1-2|TRBD1|-|TRBV7-8
TGTGCCAGCAGCTACAGGGGTGGCGGCTACACCTTC
CASSYRGGGYTF
>11|TRBJ2-5|-|-|TRBV12-3/TRBV12-4
TGTGCCAGCACTTTAGGGGAGACCCAGTACTTC
CASTLGETQYF
>13|TRBJ2-5|-|-|TRBV3-1
TGTGCCAGCAGACAGCAAGGGCGGGAGACCCAGTACTTC
CASRQQGRETQYF
>8|TRBJ1-2|-|-|TRBV29-1
TGCAGCCTCGGAGGCTACACCTTC
CSLGGYTF
>14|TRBJ2-1|-|-|TRBV18
TGTGCCAGCTCACCACCTGTTCGCTACAATGAGCAGTTCTTC
CASSPPVRYNEQFF
>15|TRBJ1-3|-|-|TRBV25-1
TGTGCCAGCAGTGAGGGTTTTTTCTCTGGAAACACCATATATTTT
CASSEGFFSGNTIYF
>15|TRBJ2-1|TRBD1|-|TRBV5-1
TGCGCCAGCGCGAAAACGGACAGGCCAAACAATGAGCAGCTCTTC
CASAKTDRPNNEQLF
>15|TRBJ2-1|TRBD1|-|TRBV27
TGTGCCAGCAGGGTTTGGGGACAGGGTAAAAATGAGCAGTTCTTC
CASRVWGQGKNEQFF
>14|TRBJ1-1|-|-|TRBV5-1
TGCGCCAGCAGCTTAGGGGCAGTGAACACTGAAGCTTTCTTT
CASSLGAVNTEAFF
>14|TRBJ1-2|-|-|TRBV7-2
TGTGCCAGCAGCTTGTGGGATACTAACTATGGCTACACCTTC
CASSLWDTNYGYTF
>17|TRBJ2-5|TRBD2|-|TRBV7-9
TGTGCCAGCAGCTCCGGGACTAGCGGGGGGGCCCGAGAGACCCAGTACTTC
CASSSGTSGGARETQYF
>15|TRBJ2-2|TRBD1|-|TRBV2
TGTGCCAGCAGTGAACTGGGGACAGACACCGGGGAGCTGTTTTTT
CASSELGTDTGELFF
>18|TRBJ2-4|TRBD2|-|TRBV5-1
TGCGCCAGCAGCCCCGGACTAGCGGGGGCATTAGCCAAAAACATTCAGTACTTC
CASSPGLAGALAKNIQYF
>12|TRBJ1-5|-|-|TRBV20-1
TGCAGTGCTAGCGGGACACAACAGCCCCAGCATTTT
CSASGTQQPQHF
>17|TRBJ2-5|TRBD1|-|TRBV5-1
TGCGCCAGCAGCCATCCTCCGGGACAGGAGAGGCAAGAGACCCAGTACTTC
CASSHPPGQERQETQYF
>14|TRBJ1-3|-|-|TRBV6-2/TRBV6-3
TGTGCCAGCAGTGCCGGGACAACTGGAAACACCATATATTTT
CASSAGTTGNTIYF
>13|TRBJ1-2|-|few|TRBV6-2/TRBV6-3
TGTGCTAGCAGTTACTCGGTGTCGTTTGGCTACACCTTC
CASSYSVSFGYTF
>14|TRBJ2-7|TRBD2|-|TRBV5-1
TGCGCCAGCAGCTCAGGACTAGGGGCCTACGAGCAGTACTTC
CASSSGLGAYEQYF